Following are 20 T cell receptor beta chains from one sample sequenced in a study of T cells in women clearing cervical HPV infection. Data came from immunoSEQ multiplex PCR; TCRdb stores just in-frame clones and leaves some out. The sample has about 40,000 clones. Sequenced material: blood buffy coat. The source of these receptors is a woman between 18 and 75 years old with a cervical HPV16 infection that either progressed to CIN3+ or cleared (not recorded which).

With regard to this clone: The read gets to within 3 residues of the CDR3 end, and the germline J gene fills in the rest. The chain joins TRBV18 to TRBJ1-6; weak D call: TRBD1 (6 bases). Trimming pared 6 bases from V and 5 bases from J, leaving 11 bases between. The germline CDR1 and CDR2 sequences are KGHSH and LQKENI. CDR3 length equals 14 residues. Incomplete CDR3 DNA: TGTGCCAGCTCGCCCAGGGGTGATAATTCACCC. Encoded protein: CASSPRGDNSP. The CDR3, in full, reads CASSPRGDNSPLHF.

Notes on this clone: The sequence runs out 3 residues before the end of the CDR3; the remainder is reconstructed from the germline J gene. The chain combines TRBV11-2 with TRBJ1-1; D not resolved. Trimming took 0 bases from V and 5 from J, leaving 7 bases between them. Germline assignment: CDR1 SGHAT and CDR2 FQNNGV. The CDR3 runs 13 residues. The covered CDR3 bases are TGTGCCAGCAGCTTAGAGGTAGGGACTGAA. Protein product: CASSLEVGTE. The whole CDR3 is CASSLEVGTEAFF.

With regard to this clone: The CDR3 end lies 3 residues beyond the end of the read and is filled in from the germline J gene. The V and J genes are TRBV4-1 and TRBJ2-3; tentative D call: TRBD2 (5 bases). CDR1 is MGHRA, CDR2 YSYEKL, per germline. V lost 4 bases, J lost 5 bases, and 19 bases lay in between. This CDR3 region has 16 residues. This CDR3 reads CASSPTRAVQRDTQYF. The DNA read from the CDR3 is TGCGCCAGCAGCCCGACCAGAGCGGTCCAACGAGATACG.

Concerning this clone itself: The CDR3 end falls 3 residues outside the read, so it is completed with the germline J gene. The chain joins TRBV11-2 to TRBJ2-7; 9 nucleotides line up with TRBD1. Germline CDR1 is SGHAT and CDR2 is FQNNGV. CDR3 length: 14 amino acids. V trimming: 3 bases; J trimming: 2 bases; junction bases outside the gene matches: 2. The CDR3 sequence: CASSLGTGTYEQYF. Partial CDR3 DNA: TGTGCCAGCAGCTTGGGGACAGGGACCTACGAG.

As concerns this clone: The read terminates 3 residues ahead of where the CDR3 ends, so the germline J gene completes it. The V gene is TRBV5-6, the J gene TRBJ2-3, with D possibly being TRBD2 (5 bases). CDR1 is SGHDT, CDR2 YYEEEE, per germline. The CDR3 is made up of 14 amino acids. Trimming shortened V by 0 bases and J by 5 bases, and 10 bases separated the two germline ends. Partial CDR3 DNA: TGTGCCAGCAGCTTGGTCGGGGTCCAAGATACG. Its translation is CASSLVGVQDT. In full, the CDR3 reads CASSLVGVQDTQYF.

To note about this clone: The read ends 3 residues shy of where the CDR3 ends; the end is completed using the germline J gene. V and J are TRBV18 and TRBJ1-2, with 11 positions matching TRBD1. Germline CDR1 is KGHSH and CDR2 is LQKENI. The CDR3 is 14 residues long. Unmatched junction bases numbered 5, after V lost 5 bases and J lost 6 bases. The sequenced CDR3 bases are TGTGCCAGCTCATCCGGACAGGGGGCGGATGGC. This translates into CASSSGQGADG. The full CDR3 reads CASSSGQGADGYTF. Full variable domain (outside the CDR3, taken from reference TRBV18 and TRBJ1-2): NAGVMQNPRHLVRRRGQEARLRCSPMKGHSHVYWYRQLPEEGLKFMVYLQKENIIDESGMPKERFSAEFPKEGPSILRIQQVVRGDSAAYFCASSSGQGADGYTFGSGTRLTVV.

CDR3: CASSYGQGSGNTIYF. CDR3 DNA (partial): TGTGCCAGCAGCTACGGACAGGGATCTGGAAACACC. The V gene is TRBV11-2, the J gene TRBJ1-3; TRBD1 matches at 8 bases. The read terminates 3 residues before the CDR3 end, so the remaining end is supplied by the germline J gene. This CDR3 contains 15 residues. J was trimmed by 1 base and V by 4 bases; bases with no gene match: 3. The germline CDR1 and CDR2 sequences are SGHAT and FQNNGV.

Comments on this clone: The read ends 3 residues before the CDR3 terminus; that terminus is restored from the germline J gene. This chain joins TRBV9 and TRBJ1-1; 7 nucleotides line up with TRBD1. The CDR3 has 15 residues. V shed 0 bases, J shed 1 base, and the junction held 3 bases outside the gene matches. Per the germline V gene, CDR1 is SGDLS and CDR2 is YYNGEE. This CDR3 is CASSVGTGENTEAFF. The CDR3 DNA, read in part, is TGTGCCAGCAGCGTAGGAACAGGGGAGAACACTGAA.

In the case of this clone: Read sequence stops 3 residues before the CDR3 end, and the germline J gene provides the missing end. The J gene is TRBJ2-7, the V gene TRBV7-2, with a tentative D call TRBD1 (5 bases). This CDR3 region has 13 residues. V was shortened by 5 bases and J by 3 bases, with 11 bases between the two germline ends. Germline CDR1 and CDR2: SGHTA and FQGNSA. Incomplete CDR3 DNA: TGTGCCAGCAGCCTTCGACAGAACTACGAG. It codes for CASSLRQNYE. The CDR3 reads in full as CASSLRQNYEQYF.

Note on this clone: The sequenced fragment ends 3 residues before the CDR3 boundary, so the rest is inferred from the germline J gene. The rearrangement joins TRBV19 to TRBJ1-2, with 10 bases lining up with TRBD1. The ends lost 5 bases at V and 0 bases at J; junction bases unmatched: 3. Germline V lookup: CDR1 LNHDA, CDR2 SQIVND (reference sequence). CDR3 length equals 15 residues. CDR3 DNA (partial): TGTGCCAGTAGTCCAGACAGGGGGCCTAACTATGGC. Its translation: CASSPDRGPNYG. The whole CDR3 is CASSPDRGPNYGYTF.

By frequency, this clone is medium-sized. The CDR3 end lies 3 residues beyond the end of the read and is filled in from the germline J gene. V gene TRBV6-2 or TRBV6-3 combines with J gene TRBJ1-1, with D possibly being TRBD1 (5 bases). Looked up from germline, CDR1 is MNHEY and CDR2 is SVGEGT. Trimming shortened V by 0 bases and J by 3 bases, and 14 bases separated the two germline ends. This CDR3 contains 16 residues. The CDR3 is CASSYSRGRGYTEAFF. CDR3 DNA (partial): TGTGCCAGCAGTTACTCGAGGGGAAGGGGTTACACTGAA.

Concerning this clone: Read sequence stops 3 residues before the CDR3 end, and the germline J gene provides the missing end. The J gene is TRBJ2-5, the V gene TRBV5-1; D gene unclear. The CDR3 covers 13 residues. The germline V gene has CDR1 SGHRS and CDR2 YFSETQ. The V end was cut by 0 bases, the J end by 4 bases, with 7 bases between. The CDR3 region is CASSLVPGETQYF. CDR3 bases read: TGCGCCAGCAGCTTGGTGCCGGGAGAGACC.

In the case of this clone: Coverage ceases 3 residues before the CDR3 finishes, and the germline J gene fills in the end. This sequence joins TRBV7-8 and TRBJ2-7; TRBD2 might be the D (6 bases). Germline loops: CDR1 SGHVS, CDR2 FQNEAQ. V dropped 0 bases and J dropped 2 bases, with 11 bases sitting between them. The CDR3 totals 15 residues. CDR3 loop: CASSLAGGDPYEQYF. The covered CDR3 bases are TGTGCCAGCAGCTTAGCAGGAGGGGATCCCTACGAG.

With respect to this clone: The read is 3 residues too short to cover the CDR3 end, so that end is filled in from the germline J gene. This sequence joins TRBV11-3 and TRBJ2-2; D not certain. V shed 1 base and J shed 0 bases, with 6 bases lying between them. Germline V gene sequence: CDR1 SGHNT, CDR2 YENEEA. The length of the CDR3 is 15 residues. The part of the CDR3 DNA that was read is TGTGCCAGCAGCTTAGGGCAGGCGAACACCGGGGAG. It yields the protein CASSLGQANTGE. From start to end, the CDR3 is CASSLGQANTGELFF.

Here the CDR3 reads CASSIPNPDSPLHF. CDR3 DNA (partial): TGTGCCAGTAGTATCCCCAACCCGGATTCACCC. This chain joins TRBV19 and TRBJ1-6; D ambiguous. The read gets to within 3 residues of the CDR3 end, and the germline J gene fills in the rest. Trimming took 3 bases from V and 8 from J, leaving 11 bases between them. The CDR3 runs to 14 residues. Looked up from germline, CDR1 is LNHDA and CDR2 is SQIVND (reference sequence).

To note about this clone: The read is 3 residues too short to cover the CDR3 end, so that end is filled in from the germline J gene. The chain carries TRBV7-6 and TRBJ2-1, with 8 bases that match TRBD2. The germline gives CDR1 SGHVS, CDR2 FNYEAQ. The J segment lost 2 bases and the V segment lost 5 bases, leaving 2 bases of the junction unmatched. The length of the CDR3 is 14 residues. The CDR3 loop reads CASSPGGPYNEQFF. The CDR3 DNA, read in part, is TGTGCCAGCAGCCCGGGGGGGCCCTACAATGAG.

On this clone itself: The CDR3 end is not reached by the read, which stops 3 residues before it; the germline J gene fills it in. This chain uses TRBV28 with TRBJ2-7; 10 bases line up with TRBD1. V lost 6 bases, J lost 3 bases, and 8 bases stayed unmatched. This CDR3 has 15 amino acids. Germline lookup yields CDR1 MDHEN and CDR2 SYDVKM. CDR3 DNA, as far as it was read: TGTGCCAGCAGCCAACCCGGGACAGGGGTCTACGAG. It specifies CASSQPGTGVYE. The entire CDR3 reads CASSQPGTGVYEQYF.

Concerning this clone itself: The CDR3 extends 3 residues past the end of the read, so its final part is completed from the germline J gene. The chain combines TRBV7-9 with TRBJ2-5, with 8 positions matching TRBD2. The CDR3 is 13 amino acids. V shed 6 bases and J 1 base; nucleotides not matched to a gene: 1. CDR1 and CDR2 (germline): SEHNR, FQNEAQ (reference sequence). The CDR3 sequence: CASRRGAQETQYF. The sequenced part of the CDR3 DNA is TGTGCCAGCAGGCGGGGGGCCCAAGAGACC.

To note about this clone: The read comes to an end 3 residues before the CDR3 does, leaving the germline J gene to fill in the end. This chain connects TRBV4-1 to TRBJ2-5; 12 bases line up with TRBD2. In germline, CDR1 is MGHRA, CDR2 YSYEKL. This CDR3 region has 18 residues. Unmatched junction bases numbered 7, after V lost 2 bases and J lost 0 bases. The part of the CDR3 DNA that was read is TGCGCCAGCAGCCAATTACTAGCGGGGGGTATCGACCAAGAGACC. Protein sequence: CASSQLLAGGIDQET. In full, the CDR3 is CASSQLLAGGIDQETQYF.

A word on this clone: The CDR3 end is not reached by the read, which stops 3 residues before it; the germline J gene fills it in. J is TRBJ2-3 and V is TRBV10-3, with TRBD2 matching over 10 bases. Germline-derived CDR1 and CDR2 are ENHRY and SYGVKD. The CDR3 runs 14 residues. J lost 6 bases, V lost 4 bases, and 4 bases had no gene match. The CDR3 DNA, read in part, is TGTGCCATCAGTGGACTAGCGGGCGGCGATACG. Translating gives CAISGLAGGDT. From start to end, the CDR3 is CAISGLAGGDTQYF.